Below, 10 T cell receptor beta chains from the same sample are listed, as sequenced in a study of early T cells in non-severe SARS-CoV-2 infection. One entry per CDR3 protein, called by TCRdb with MiXCR from the 5' RACE reads. The table has about 59,000 distinct CDR3 sequences, around 13% seen once. The specimen was whole blood, collected at baseline. The receptors here all came from an adult who was a healthcare worker with PCR-confirmed SARS-CoV-2 infection or an uninfected control (not recorded which).

This clonotype has ten or more counts. The chain uses TRBV18 and TRBJ1-1, with TRBD1 matching 8 bases. The V and J ends lost 6 bases and 1 base, in that order; junction bases with no gene match: 4. The CDR3 is 14 amino acids. In germline, CDR1 is KGHSH, CDR2 LQKENI. The CDR3 coding sequence is TGTGCCAGCTCGGAAGGGACAGGGAACACTGAAGCTTTCTTT. Translating gives CASSEGTGNTEAFF.

The J gene is TRBJ1-6, the V gene TRBV20-1, with D tentatively TRBD1 (6 bases). Trimming left V 7 bases short and J 6 bases short, with 13 bases between. CDR1 is DFQATT and CDR2 is SNEGSKA in the germline V gene (reference sequence). The CDR3 covers 13 residues. The CDR3 is CSVEGRGNSPLHF. In DNA, the CDR3 is TGCAGTGTTGAGGGCAGGGGTAATTCACCCCTCCACTTT.

This clonotype was recorded at least ten times. V gene TRBV20-1 combines with J gene TRBJ2-5, with a tentative D call TRBD2 (5 bases). Germline CDR1 is DFQATT and CDR2 is SNEGSKA (reference sequence). The CDR3 contains 13 residues. Trimming pared 3 bases from V and 2 bases from J, leaving 10 bases between. Written as DNA, the CDR3 is TGCAGTGCTAGTCCAGGACTGCAAGAGACCCAGTACTTC. Amino acid sequence: CSASPGLQETQYF.

This clonotype occurred a few times. The chain combines TRBV27 with TRBJ1-2; TRBD1 might be the D (6 bases). CDR3 length: 15 amino acids. Trimming stripped 4 bases from V and 0 bases from J, with 12 bases between. Germline-derived CDR1 and CDR2 are MNHEY and SMNVEV (reference sequence). The CDR3 sequence: CASSWTARPNYGYTF. CDR3 bases: TGTGCCAGCAGTTGGACAGCCCGACCTAACTATGGCTACACCTTC.

This clonotype was counted between two and nine times. The J gene is TRBJ1-1, the V gene TRBV6-6, with unresolved D. V lost 6 bases and J 5 bases, leaving 7 bases between the germline ends. Germline CDR1 reads MNHNY; CDR2 reads SVGAGI (reference sequence). This CDR3 is 11 amino acids long. The CDR3 here is CASRSETEAFF. As DNA, the CDR3 is TGTGCCAGCAGATCGGAGACTGAAGCTTTCTTT.

The chain couples TRBV11-2 to TRBJ2-3; D not resolved. The V and J ends lost 5 bases and 0 bases respectively, with 15 bases between them. The CDR3 extends over 16 amino acids. Germline V lookup: CDR1 SGHAT, CDR2 FQNNGV. In DNA, the CDR3 is TGTGCCAGCAGCAGCTTCACCAGCGAGAGCACAGATACGCAGTATTTT. Amino acid sequence: CASSSFTSESTDTQYF.

Concerning this clonotype itself: The junction shows a germline mismatch at one end, possibly a read error. The chain recombines TRBV25-1 with TRBJ2-7, with 7 bases fitting TRBD1. The CDR3 length is 11 residues. Germline-derived CDR1 and CDR2 are MGHDK and SYGVNS. CDR3 sequence: CASSEVTDRVF. For the CDR3, the DNA is TGTGCCAGCAGTGAGGTTACTGACAGGGTCTTC.

The V and J genes are TRBV2 and TRBJ1-1, with D unclear. The CDR3 length is 13 residues. Germline CDR1 is SNHLY and CDR2 is FYNNEI. The V gene lost 6 bases and the J gene lost 2 bases, with 10 bases spanning the gap. The CDR3 protein is CASSPGPNTEAFF. In DNA form, the CDR3 reads TGTGCCAGCAGCCCTGGTCCTAACACTGAAGCTTTCTTT.

CDR3 residues: CASRGPNTGELFF. The CDR3 DNA reads TGTGCCAGCAGGGGCCCGAACACCGGGGAGCTGTTTTTT. The rearrangement uses TRBV6-5 and TRBJ2-2; no definite D call. V was pared by 6 bases and J by 0 bases, with 5 bases between. This CDR3 has 13 amino acids. Germline V gene data show CDR1 as MNHEY and CDR2 as SVGAGI.

This chain links TRBV7-2 with TRBJ1-3; tentatively, D is TRBD1 (5 bases). Germline values: CDR1 SGHTA, CDR2 FQGNSA. CDR3 length equals 15 residues. Trimming cost V 5 bases and J 4 bases, with 15 bases left between them. The CDR3 DNA reads TGTGCCAGCAGCCTGAAGGGACTTATGGGAAACACCATATATTTT. Protein: CASSLKGLMGNTIYF.